This TCR beta chain was identified during a study of metastatic and nonmetastatic thyroid tumors. TCRdb re-called the PCR reads via MiXCR. The table shows over 35,000 clones, with roughly a sixth occurring only once. No patient had received any treatment before thyroid surgery. At least ten counts were recorded for this clone. The J segment lost 3 bases and the V segment lost 2 bases, leaving 5 bases of the junction unmatched. CDR3 length equals 15 residues. Germline lookup yields CDR1 MNHEY and CDR2 SMNVEV (reference sequence). The clonotype originates from a female donor with papillary thyroid cancer or a benign thyroid nodule (not recorded which). Some clones in this sample may be carry-over from other donors' samples. Material: tumor tissue. V gene TRBV27 combines with J gene TRBJ2-7, with 9 bases that match TRBD1. CDR3 sequence (DNA): TGTGCCAGCAGTTTAGGGACAGGGAAAGACTACGAGCAGTACTTC. This codes for CASSLGTGKDYEQYF.